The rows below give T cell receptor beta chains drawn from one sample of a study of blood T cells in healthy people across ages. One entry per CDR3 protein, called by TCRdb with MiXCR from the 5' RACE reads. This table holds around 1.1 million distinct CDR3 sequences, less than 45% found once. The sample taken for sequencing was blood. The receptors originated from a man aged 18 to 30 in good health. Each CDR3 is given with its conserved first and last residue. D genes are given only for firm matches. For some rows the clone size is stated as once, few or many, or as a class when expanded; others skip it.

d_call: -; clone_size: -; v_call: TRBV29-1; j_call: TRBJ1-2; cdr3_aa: CSVGPASGVGRGYGYTF; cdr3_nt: TGCAGCGTTGGCCCCGCTTCGGGGGTAGGGCGCGGCTATGGCTACACCTTC
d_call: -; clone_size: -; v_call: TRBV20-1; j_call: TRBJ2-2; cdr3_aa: CSAHRDNTGELFF; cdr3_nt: TGCAGTGCTCACCGGGATAACACCGGGGAGCTGTTTTTT
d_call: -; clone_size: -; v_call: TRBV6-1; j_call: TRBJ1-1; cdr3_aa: CASGPSTELNTEAFF; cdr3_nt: TGTGCCAGCGGACCCTCGACAGAGTTGAACACTGAAGCTTTCTTT
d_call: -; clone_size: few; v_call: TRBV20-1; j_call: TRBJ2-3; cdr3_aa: CSARASLLTDTQYF; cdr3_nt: TGCAGTGCTAGAGCAAGCCTGCTCACAGATACGCAGTATTTT
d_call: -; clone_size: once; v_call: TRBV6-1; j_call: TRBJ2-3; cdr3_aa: CASSARLFSTDTQYF; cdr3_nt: TGTGCCAGCAGTGCCAGACTGTTTAGCACAGATACGCAGTATTTT
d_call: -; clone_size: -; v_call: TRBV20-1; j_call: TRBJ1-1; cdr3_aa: CSAKRTVNTEAFF; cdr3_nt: TGCAGTGCTAAAAGGACGGTGAACACTGAAGCTTTCTTT
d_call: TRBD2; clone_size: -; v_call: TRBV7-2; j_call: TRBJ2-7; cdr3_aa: CASSIGLAVSYEQYF; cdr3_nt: TGTGCCAGCAGCATCGGACTAGCGGTCTCCTACGAGCAGTACTTC
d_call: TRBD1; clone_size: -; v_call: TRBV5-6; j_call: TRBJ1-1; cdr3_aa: CASSPGTGVNTEAFF; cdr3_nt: TGTGCCAGCAGCCCCGGGACAGGGGTGAACACTGAAGCTTTCTTT
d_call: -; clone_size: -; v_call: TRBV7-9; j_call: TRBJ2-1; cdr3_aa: CASSQPPGGPYNEQFF; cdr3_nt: TGTGCCAGCAGCCAGCCACCCGGGGGACCCTACAATGAGCAGTTCTTC
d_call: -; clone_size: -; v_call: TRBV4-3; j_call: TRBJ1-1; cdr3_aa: CASSVGGESTEAFF; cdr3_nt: TGCGCCAGCAGCGTGGGGGGCGAGTCCACTGAAGCTTTCTTT
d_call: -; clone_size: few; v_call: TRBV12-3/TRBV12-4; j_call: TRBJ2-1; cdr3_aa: CASTQALYNEQFF; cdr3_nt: TGTGCCAGCACCCAGGCACTTTACAATGAGCAGTTCTTC
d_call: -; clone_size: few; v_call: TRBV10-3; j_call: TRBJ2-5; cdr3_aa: CAISESSLETQYF; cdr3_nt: TGTGCCATCAGTGAGTCTAGCTTGGAGACCCAGTACTTC
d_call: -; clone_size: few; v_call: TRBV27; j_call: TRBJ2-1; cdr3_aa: CASSAGPINNEQFF; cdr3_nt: TGTGCCAGCAGTGCGGGACCTATTAACAATGAGCAGTTCTTC
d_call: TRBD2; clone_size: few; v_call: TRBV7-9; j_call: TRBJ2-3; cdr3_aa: CASSHKGLAATDTQYF; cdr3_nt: TGTGCCAGCAGTCATAAGGGACTAGCGGCCACAGATACGCAGTATTTT
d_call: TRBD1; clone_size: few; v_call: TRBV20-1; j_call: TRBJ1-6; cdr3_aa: CSAPYIGQGNSPLHF; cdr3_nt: TGCAGTGCTCCTTACATAGGACAGGGGAATTCACCCCTCCACTTT
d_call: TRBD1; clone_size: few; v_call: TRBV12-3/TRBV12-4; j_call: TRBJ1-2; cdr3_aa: CASSQSLRDRGRSNGYTF; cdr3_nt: TGTGCCAGCAGCCAGTCCCTTCGGGACAGGGGGCGTTCGAATGGCTACACCTTC
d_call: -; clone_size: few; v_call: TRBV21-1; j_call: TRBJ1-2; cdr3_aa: CASSIRSHGYTF; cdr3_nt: TGTGCCAGCAGCATCCGATCGCATGGCTACACCTTC
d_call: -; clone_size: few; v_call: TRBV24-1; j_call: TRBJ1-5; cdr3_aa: CATGQGLGDQPQHF; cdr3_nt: TGTGCCACCGGGCAGGGGCTAGGGGATCAGCCCCAGCATTTT
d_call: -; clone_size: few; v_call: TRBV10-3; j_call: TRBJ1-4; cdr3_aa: CAISPFATNEKLFF; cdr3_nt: TGTGCCATCAGCCCGTTTGCAACTAATGAAAAACTGTTTTTT
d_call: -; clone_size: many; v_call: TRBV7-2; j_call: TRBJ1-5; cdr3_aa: CASSSRGNQPQHF; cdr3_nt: TGTGCCAGCAGTAGTAGGGGCAATCAGCCCCAGCATTTT
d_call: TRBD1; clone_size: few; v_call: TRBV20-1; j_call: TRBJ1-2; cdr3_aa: CSAGQGVYGYTF; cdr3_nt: TGCAGTGCTGGACAGGGTGTCTATGGCTACACCTTC
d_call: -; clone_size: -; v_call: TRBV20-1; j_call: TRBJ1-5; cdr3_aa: CSAQGLNRPQHF; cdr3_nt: TGCAGTGCTCAGGGGTTAAATCGGCCCCAGCATTTT
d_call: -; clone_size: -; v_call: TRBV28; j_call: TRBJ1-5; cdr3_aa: CASSPNRILDHPQHF; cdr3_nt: TGTGCCAGCAGCCCGAACAGAATACTAGATCACCCCCAGCATTTT
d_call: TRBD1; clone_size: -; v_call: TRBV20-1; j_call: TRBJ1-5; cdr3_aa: CSARDSGGDQPQHF; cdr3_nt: TGCAGTGCTAGAGATTCAGGGGGGGATCAGCCCCAGCATTTT
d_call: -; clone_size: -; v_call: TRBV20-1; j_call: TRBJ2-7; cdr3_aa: CSARRDSGVISSYNEQYF; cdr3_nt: TGCAGTGCTCGCCGGGACTCAGGGGTTATCAGCTCCTACAATGAGCAGTACTTC
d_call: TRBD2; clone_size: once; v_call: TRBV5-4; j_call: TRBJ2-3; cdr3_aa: CASSFPGLVDPDTQYF; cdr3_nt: TGTGCCAGCAGCTTCCCGGGACTAGTAGACCCAGATACGCAGTATTTT
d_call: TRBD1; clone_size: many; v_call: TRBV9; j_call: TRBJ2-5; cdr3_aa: CASSESTGGLETQYF; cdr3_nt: TGTGCCAGCAGCGAATCTACAGGGGGCCTAGAGACCCAGTACTTC
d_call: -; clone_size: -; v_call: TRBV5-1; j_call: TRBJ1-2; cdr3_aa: CASSHGQRNGYTF; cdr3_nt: TGCGCCAGCAGCCACGGACAACGGAATGGCTACACCTTC
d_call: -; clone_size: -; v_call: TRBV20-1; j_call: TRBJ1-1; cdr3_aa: CSALRETEAFF; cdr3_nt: TGCAGTGCTTTGAGGGAGACTGAAGCTTTCTTT
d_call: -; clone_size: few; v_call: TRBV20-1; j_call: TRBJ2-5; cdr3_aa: CSATPWGSAQYF; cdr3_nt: TGCAGTGCTACCCCTTGGGGGTCGGCCCAGTACTTC
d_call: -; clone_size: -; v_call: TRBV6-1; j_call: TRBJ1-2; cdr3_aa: CASSVSLGGDGYTF; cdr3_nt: TGTGCCAGCAGTGTATCGCTGGGTGGGGATGGCTACACCTTC
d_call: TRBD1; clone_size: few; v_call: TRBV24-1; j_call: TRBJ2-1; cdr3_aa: CATSDRQGLRNEQFF; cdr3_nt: TGTGCCACCAGTGACAGACAGGGGTTGCGGAATGAGCAGTTCTTC
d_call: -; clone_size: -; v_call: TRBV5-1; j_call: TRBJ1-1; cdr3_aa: CASSREDPNTEAFF; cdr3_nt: TGCGCCAGCAGCCGGGAGGACCCGAACACTGAAGCTTTCTTT
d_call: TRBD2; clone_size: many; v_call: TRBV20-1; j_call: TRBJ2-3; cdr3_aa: CSARPPGGPSTDTQYF; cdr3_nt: TGCAGTGCTAGACCCCCGGGGGGGCCTTCCACAGATACGCAGTATTTT
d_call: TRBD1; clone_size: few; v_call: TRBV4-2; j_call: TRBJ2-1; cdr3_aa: CASSPRTGEDYNEQFF; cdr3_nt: TGTGCCAGCAGCCCCCGGACAGGGGAAGACTACAATGAGCAGTTCTTC
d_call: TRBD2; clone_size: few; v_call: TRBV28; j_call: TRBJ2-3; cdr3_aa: CASGLAGVTSTDTQYF; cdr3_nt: TGTGCCAGCGGACTAGCGGGGGTAACTAGCACAGATACGCAGTATTTT
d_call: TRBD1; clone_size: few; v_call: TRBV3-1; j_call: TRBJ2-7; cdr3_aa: CASSHPNRGTRYYEQYF; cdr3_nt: TGTGCCAGCAGCCACCCCAACAGGGGGACCCGTTACTACGAGCAGTACTTC
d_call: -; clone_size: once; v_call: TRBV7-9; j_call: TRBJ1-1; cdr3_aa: CASGQTEAFF; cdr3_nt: TGTGCCAGCGGCCAAACTGAAGCTTTCTTT
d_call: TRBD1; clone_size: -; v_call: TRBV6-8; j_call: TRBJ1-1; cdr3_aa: CASSYPTGGEAFF; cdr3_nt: TGTGCCAGCAGTTACCCCACAGGGGGTGAAGCTTTCTTT
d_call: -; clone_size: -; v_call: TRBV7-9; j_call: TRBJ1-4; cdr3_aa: CASSSELGEKLFF; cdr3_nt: TGTGCCAGCAGCTCAGAGTTGGGGGAAAAACTGTTTTTT
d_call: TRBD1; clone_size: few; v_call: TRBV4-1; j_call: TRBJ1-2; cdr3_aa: CASSHSQGGPSYGYTF; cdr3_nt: TGCGCCAGCAGCCATTCACAGGGGGGCCCTAGCTATGGCTACACCTTC
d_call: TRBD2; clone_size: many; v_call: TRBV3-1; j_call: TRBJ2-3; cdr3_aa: CASSPSGLRTDTQYF; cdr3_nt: TGTGCCAGCAGTCCTAGCGGGCTCCGCACAGATACGCAGTATTTT
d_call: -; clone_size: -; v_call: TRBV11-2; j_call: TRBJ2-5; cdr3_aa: CASSFDRRGRETQYF; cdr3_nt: TGTGCCAGCAGTTTCGACAGGAGAGGACGAGAGACCCAGTACTTC
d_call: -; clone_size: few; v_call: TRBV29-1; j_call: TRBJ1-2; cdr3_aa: CSVERAGGYTF; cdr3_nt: TGCAGCGTTGAAAGGGCAGGCGGCTACACCTTC
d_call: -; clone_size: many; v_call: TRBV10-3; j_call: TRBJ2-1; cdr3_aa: CAISERSTGGEQFF; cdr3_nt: TGTGCCATCAGTGAGCGGAGCACAGGTGGTGAGCAGTTCTTC
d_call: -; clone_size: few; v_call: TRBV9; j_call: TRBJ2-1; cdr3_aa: CASSAPVGPDNEQFF; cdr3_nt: TGTGCCAGCAGCGCCCCCGTTGGGCCCGACAATGAGCAGTTCTTC
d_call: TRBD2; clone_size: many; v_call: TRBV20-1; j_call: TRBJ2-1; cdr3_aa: CSQRLAGDNEQFF; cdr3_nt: TGCAGTCAACGACTAGCGGGAGACAATGAGCAGTTCTTC
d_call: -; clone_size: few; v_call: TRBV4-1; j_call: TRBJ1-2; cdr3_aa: CASSQGLDRGRHYGYTF; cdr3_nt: TGCGCCAGCAGCCAAGGGTTGGACCGTGGCCGTCACTATGGCTACACCTTC
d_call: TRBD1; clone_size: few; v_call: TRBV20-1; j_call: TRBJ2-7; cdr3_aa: CSASGTGEGYEQYF; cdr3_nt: TGCAGTGCGTCCGGGACAGGGGAAGGCTACGAGCAGTACTTC
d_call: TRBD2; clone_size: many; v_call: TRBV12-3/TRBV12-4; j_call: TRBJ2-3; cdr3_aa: CASSLTSGGGDTQYF; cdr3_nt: TGTGCCAGCAGTTTAACTAGCGGGGGGGGAGATACGCAGTATTTT
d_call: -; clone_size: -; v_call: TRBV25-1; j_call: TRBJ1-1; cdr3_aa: CARGRGMNTEAFF; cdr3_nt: TGTGCCCGGGGCAGGGGCATGAACACTGAAGCTTTCTTT
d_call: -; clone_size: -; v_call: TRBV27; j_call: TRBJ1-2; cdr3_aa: CASSLTPRTPGYGYTF; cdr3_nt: TGTGCCAGCAGTTTAACTCCCCGGACACCTGGATATGGCTACACCTTC
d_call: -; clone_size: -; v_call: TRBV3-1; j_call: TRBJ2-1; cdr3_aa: CASSREGVHNEQFF; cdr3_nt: TGTGCTAGCAGCCGAGAAGGCGTCCACAATGAGCAGTTCTTC
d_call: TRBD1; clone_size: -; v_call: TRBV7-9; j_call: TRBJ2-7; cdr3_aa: CASSPNRGARYNEQYF; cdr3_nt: TGTGCCAGCAGCCCTAACAGGGGTGCTCGGTACAATGAGCAGTACTTC
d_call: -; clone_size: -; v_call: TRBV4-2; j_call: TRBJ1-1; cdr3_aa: CASSQVFGSRETEAFF; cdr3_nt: TGTGCCAGCAGCCAAGTTTTCGGGAGCAGGGAAACTGAAGCTTTCTTT
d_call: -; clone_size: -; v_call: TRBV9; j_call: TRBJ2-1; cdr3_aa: CASSVGPSRGNEQFF; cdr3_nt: TGTGCCAGCAGCGTAGGCCCCTCCAGGGGCAATGAGCAGTTCTTC
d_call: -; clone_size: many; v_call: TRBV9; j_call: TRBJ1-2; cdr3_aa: CASSVAGYGYTF; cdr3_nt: TGTGCCAGCAGCGTAGCAGGGTATGGCTACACCTTC